This record covers a single T cell receptor (beta chain). Trimming took 0 bases from V and 10 from J, leaving 16 bases between them. The CDR3 runs 16 residues. Germline assignment: CDR1 MNHEY and CDR2 SVGAGI. Sequencing used immunoSEQ multiplex PCR; TCRdb keeps in-frame clones, though not all of them. The sample includes about 59,000 clones, less than 80% seen only once; the top ten take around 9.7%. This entry comes from a study of blood T cell repertoires in COVID-19. The source of this sequence is a human donor in a cohort sampled during active COVID-19. The chain combines TRBV6-5 with TRBJ1-6; tentatively, D is TRBD1 (5 bases). The specimen was peripheral blood. The CDR3 reads CASSYSRGTAGSPLHF. The CDR3 DNA sequence: TGTGCCAGCAGTTACTCCCGGGGGACGGCGGGATCACCCCTCCACTTT.